This note documents a single T cell receptor beta chain sequence. The antigen remains undetermined. V was pared by 6 bases and J by 0 bases, with 8 bases between. This CDR3 spans 13 amino acids. Germline values: CDR1 SNHLY, CDR2 FYNNEI. The sample comes from a study of regulatory T cells in long-lasting Graves disease. General observations from the study: TRBV28 was favored in persistent disease, as were TRBJ1-2 and TRBJ2-5. Study was limited to peripheral blood, excluding thyroid tissue.

CDR3-region Arm-PCR and iRepertoire HTBI primers produced the TCR beta libraries. TCRdb redid the calling of the multiplex PCR reads with MiXCR, one entry per CDR3 protein. The repertoire consists of 600,000 to 800,000 distinct CDR3 sequences, with 25% to 30% occurring once and the leading ten covering about two fifths. This sample's time point: persistent/refractory GD, antithyroid drugs over 5 years with positive TRAb. From RNA extracted from PBMCs, the TCR library was made. This sequence was found in a female donor with Graves disease. The chain links TRBV2 to TRBJ1-1, with D hard to call. Sample: peripheral blood mononuclear cells (PBMCs), taken when the disease was refractory, from a patient treated with antithyroid drugs. DNA for the CDR3: TGTGCCAGCAGCGTCACACTGAACACTGAAGCTTTCTTT. Protein sequence: CASSVTLNTEAFF.